This T cell receptor (beta chain) is from a study of PD-1 blockade in classical Hodgkin lymphoma. This clone was picked up one time. Antigen: not known. Study outcomes and limitations: Patients excluded were those beginning nivolumab under 1 year after ASCT.

The CDR3 is made up of 16 amino acids. The germline CDR1 and CDR2 sequences are SGDLS and YYNGEE. Trimming cost V 0 bases and J 8 bases, with 20 bases left between them. Indicated time point: cycle 4 day 1 (C4D1), after more than 5 weeks of nivolumab. Every patient was affected by relapse after autologous stem cell transplantation, while exposure to brentuximab vedotin was not uniform. Sequencing was performed with immunoSEQ multiplex PCR; in TCRdb, only in-frame clones are kept and a portion is missing. The data hold 64,000 or so clones, with 90% to 95% observed a single time. The TCR was taken from a human donor with classical Hodgkin lymphoma. The input for sequencing was peripheral blood mononuclear cells (PBMCs), taken before the fourth cycle of nivolumab. V is TRBV9 and J is TRBJ1-2, with a weak D call TRBD1 (6 bases). CDR3 loop: CASSVVGGRPHGGYTF. The CDR3 DNA reads TGTGCCAGCAGCGTAGTGGGGGGGCGGCCCCACGGAGGCTACACCTTC. The whole variable domain, remainder taken from reference TRBV9 and TRBJ1-2, is DSGVTQTPKHLITATGQRVTLRCSPRSGDLSVYWYQQSLDQGLQFLIQYYNGEERAKGNILERFSAQQFPDLHSELNLSSLELGDSALYFCASSVVGGRPHGGYTFGSGTRLTVV.